The sequence of this T cell receptor (beta chain) was determined in a study of molecular identifiers for immune sequencing clone quantification. Study background: The replicate experiment used RNA from 20,000 or 100,000 naive CD8 cells. This RNA was split into five aliquots, and four of them were sequenced.

Between the trimmed V and J ends, which lost 6 bases and 4 bases, there was a span of 17 bases. This CDR3 spans 16 amino acids. Germline V gene sequence: CDR1 SGDLS, CDR2 YYNGEE. General observations from the study: Same-barcode identical TCR molecules could make highly expanded clones look smaller than they are. For effector cells, clones above 20 RNA copies held over 99% of molecules; for naive cells, under 1%.

Regarding this clonotype: Antigen unknown.

Preparation of the bulk TCR libraries relied on previously described methods and listed TCR primers. TCRdb re-analysed the PCR reads in MiXCR, keeping a single row per CDR3 protein. Among around 300,000 distinct CDR3 sequences listed, roughly a quarter were seen once. This clonotype originated in a human donor in good health. Some libraries in this study had Jurkat cell RNA spiked in. Sequencing input: naive CD8+ T cells from blood, with Jurkat cell RNA spiked in. The subset was: FACS-sorted CD8+CD4-CCR7+CD45RA+ naive T cells. The rearrangement links TRBV9 to TRBJ2-6; D may be TRBD1 or TRBD2 (6 bases each). CDR3 region: CASTHPGEEGANVLTF. The CDR3 bases are TGTGCCAGCACCCACCCAGGGGAGGAGGGGGCCAACGTCCTGACTTTC.